The present T cell receptor (beta chain) was sequenced within a study of beta chain features in type 1 diabetes. The study's findings and limits: Patients' naive, central memory and Treg TCRB repertoires seemed closer to one another than those of healthy donors. High TCR expression in some cells could lead to their over-representation in cDNA sequencing.

Blood was collected once per donor into heparin, averaging approximately 0.11 L. CDR3 length equals 11 residues. Trimming took off 2 bases at V and 5 bases at J, with 7 bases between the two ends. Germline V CDR1 and CDR2: GTSNPN, SVGIG (reference sequence). This clone was found a few times. Its antigen is still unknown. Sequenced material consisted of expressed TCRB transcripts (all of the isolated RNA was reverse transcribed). Produced via immunoSEQ multiplex PCR; TCRdb's table is partial and in-frame only. The table shows around 300,000 clones, with approximately 11% occurring only once. Material for sequencing was naive CD4+ T cells from blood. This TCR derives from a woman in her 30s in good health. The V gene is TRBV30, the J gene TRBJ2-7; D is ambiguous. The CDR3 coding sequence is TGTGCCTGGAGTCGGTTTGACGAGCAGTACTTC. This sequence encodes CAWSRFDEQYF. Full variable domain (missing parts from reference TRBV30 and TRBJ2-7): SQTIHQWPATLVQPVGSPLSLECTVEGTSNPNLYWYRQAAGRGLQLLFYSVGIGQISSEVPQNLSASRPQDRQFILSSKKLLLSDSGFYLCAWSRFDEQYFGPGTRLTVT.